The rows below give T cell receptor beta chains drawn from one sample of a study of regulatory T cells in long-lasting Graves disease. In TCRdb, the multiplex PCR reads were re-called with MiXCR into one record per CDR3 protein. The repertoire holds some 370,000 distinct CDR3 sequences, about 12% seen once, with around 18% in the top ten. This same sample was also part of a study on T cells in Graves' hyperthyroidism and ophthalmopathy.

Sequenced here: peripheral blood mononuclear cells (PBMCs), sampled at new diagnosis, from a patient treated with antithyroid drugs. The receptors here all came from a woman aged 18-30 years with Graves disease. Each CDR3 is given with its conserved first and last residue. The order of the fields is V gene, J gene, clone size, D gene, CDR3 DNA, CDR3 protein. The D gene is left open where the match is weak. Only some rows state a clone size, as once, few, many or a class for expanded clones.

V gene: TRBV11-2
J gene: TRBJ2-1
clone size: many
D gene: -
CDR3 DNA: TGTGCCAGCACCGGGCCAGGTGCTGAGCAGTTCTTC
CDR3 protein: CASTGPGAEQFF

V gene: TRBV12-3/TRBV12-4
J gene: TRBJ1-3
clone size: many
D gene: -
CDR3 DNA: TGTGCCAGCGCAGGGATCTCTGGAAACACCATATATTTT
CDR3 protein: CASAGISGNTIYF

V gene: TRBV5-1
J gene: TRBJ1-1
clone size: many
D gene: -
CDR3 DNA: TGCGCCAGCGCCGCGACCCCCCGGGGAACTGAAGCTTTCTTT
CDR3 protein: CASAATPRGTEAFF

V gene: TRBV7-9
J gene: TRBJ1-4
clone size: -
D gene: -
CDR3 DNA: TGTGCCAGCAGCAAGGGGCAGTCTAATGAAAAACTGTTTTTT
CDR3 protein: CASSKGQSNEKLFF

V gene: TRBV5-5
J gene: TRBJ1-5
clone size: many
D gene: -
CDR3 DNA: TGTGCCAGCAACTCGGCCGCGGGGGGTCAGCCCCAGCATTTT
CDR3 protein: CASNSAAGGQPQHF

V gene: TRBV4-2
J gene: TRBJ1-1
clone size: many
D gene: -
CDR3 DNA: TGTGCCAGCAGCCAATACATGAACACTGAAGCTTTCTTT
CDR3 protein: CASSQYMNTEAFF

V gene: TRBV12-3/TRBV12-4
J gene: TRBJ2-5
clone size: many
D gene: TRBD1
CDR3 DNA: TGTGCCAGCAGCCCCGATCACAGGGGGCGCATGGAGACCCAGTACTTC
CDR3 protein: CASSPDHRGRMETQYF

V gene: TRBV29-1
J gene: TRBJ2-1
clone size: -
D gene: -
CDR3 DNA: TGCAGCGTCTTGACTAGACAGTCCTCCAATGAGCAGTCCTTC
CDR3 protein: CSVLTRQSSNEQSF

V gene: TRBV7-9
J gene: TRBJ2-7
clone size: many
D gene: -
CDR3 DNA: TGTGCCAGCGCCGGGACCAATGGGGCTATCTACGAGCAGTACTTC
CDR3 protein: CASAGTNGAIYEQYF

V gene: TRBV7-2
J gene: TRBJ2-7
clone size: many
D gene: TRBD1
CDR3 DNA: TGTGCCAGCAGCTTGGAGACAGGGAGCTCCTACGAGCAGTACTTC
CDR3 protein: CASSLETGSSYEQYF

V gene: TRBV2
J gene: TRBJ1-5
clone size: many
D gene: -
CDR3 DNA: TGTGCCAGCAGCCAGTATAGCAATCAGCCCCAGCATTTT
CDR3 protein: CASSQYSNQPQHF

V gene: TRBV7-3
J gene: TRBJ2-5
clone size: many
D gene: TRBD2
CDR3 DNA: TGTGCCAGCAGCTTATCTAGCGGGAGGGGAGAGACCCAGTACTTC
CDR3 protein: CASSLSSGRGETQYF

V gene: TRBV5-1
J gene: TRBJ1-6
clone size: many
D gene: -
CDR3 DNA: TGCGCCAGCAGCTTGCAGAAAGGAAATTCACCCCTCCACTTT
CDR3 protein: CASSLQKGNSPLHF

V gene: TRBV3-1
J gene: TRBJ1-1
clone size: many
D gene: -
CDR3 DNA: TGTGCCAGCAGCCAAGGGGGTGGGGCGCGGAACACTGAAGCTTTCTTT
CDR3 protein: CASSQGGGARNTEAFF

V gene: TRBV7-9
J gene: TRBJ1-6
clone size: many
D gene: -
CDR3 DNA: TGTGCCAGCAGCCTACAGGACGGAAATAATTCACCCCTCCACTTT
CDR3 protein: CASSLQDGNNSPLHF

V gene: TRBV27
J gene: TRBJ1-5
clone size: many
D gene: -
CDR3 DNA: TGTGCCAGCATGCGGGCCCCCAGGGAGAATCAGCCCCAGCATTTT
CDR3 protein: CASMRAPRENQPQHF

V gene: TRBV6-2/TRBV6-3
J gene: TRBJ1-6
clone size: many
D gene: -
CDR3 DNA: TGTGCCAGCAGTTACTTGGGACCCCTCCACTTT
CDR3 protein: CASSYLGPLHF

V gene: TRBV9
J gene: TRBJ2-3
clone size: few
D gene: -
CDR3 DNA: TGTGCCAGCAGCGTAGACCCCTGGGGCGGGGCAGATACGCAGTATTTT
CDR3 protein: CASSVDPWGGADTQYF

V gene: TRBV7-2
J gene: TRBJ2-5
clone size: -
D gene: TRBD2
CDR3 DNA: TGTGCCAGCAGCTTCATCCGGACTAGCGGGAGGAAGACCCAGTACTTC
CDR3 protein: CASSFIRTSGRKTQYF

V gene: TRBV28
J gene: TRBJ2-7
clone size: many
D gene: TRBD1
CDR3 DNA: TGTGCCAGCAGTTTAGCTCCCGGACAGGGGACCTACGAGCAGTACTTC
CDR3 protein: CASSLAPGQGTYEQYF

V gene: TRBV29-1
J gene: TRBJ2-5
clone size: -
D gene: -
CDR3 DNA: TGCAGCGTTGTTCGGGAGACCCAGTACTTC
CDR3 protein: CSVVRETQYF

V gene: TRBV5-1
J gene: TRBJ1-1
clone size: -
D gene: -
CDR3 DNA: TGCGCCAGCAAGGGCGGGGGCGCGGACACTGAAGCTTTCTTT
CDR3 protein: CASKGGGADTEAFF

V gene: TRBV29-1
J gene: TRBJ1-2
clone size: -
D gene: TRBD1
CDR3 DNA: TGCAGCGTTTGGACAGGGAGGGAGCAGGGCTATGGCTACACCTTC
CDR3 protein: CSVWTGREQGYGYTF

V gene: TRBV11-2
J gene: TRBJ2-7
clone size: many
D gene: -
CDR3 DNA: TGCGCCAGCAGCTTGGGTAGCCGGAGCTCCTACGAGCAGTACTTC
CDR3 protein: CASSLGSRSSYEQYF

V gene: TRBV28
J gene: TRBJ1-5
clone size: many
D gene: -
CDR3 DNA: TGTGCCAGCAGTCCTAGACAGGCACCCAATCAGCCCCAGCATTTT
CDR3 protein: CASSPRQAPNQPQHF

V gene: TRBV25-1
J gene: TRBJ2-3
clone size: few
D gene: -
CDR3 DNA: TGTGCCAGCAGTGGATTAGCGGCAGATACGCAGTATTTT
CDR3 protein: CASSGLAADTQYF

V gene: TRBV27
J gene: TRBJ2-3
clone size: many
D gene: -
CDR3 DNA: TGTGCCAGCAGTTCTCTAGCGCATAGCACAGATACGCAGTATTTT
CDR3 protein: CASSSLAHSTDTQYF

V gene: TRBV12-3/TRBV12-4
J gene: TRBJ1-5
clone size: many
D gene: TRBD1
CDR3 DNA: TGTGCCAGCAGTGCATCGGGACAGTACAATCAGCCCCAGCATTTT
CDR3 protein: CASSASGQYNQPQHF

V gene: TRBV6-5
J gene: TRBJ2-1
clone size: -
D gene: -
CDR3 DNA: TGTGCCAGCAGTTACTCTAGACTGGCAGGATTGTTCAATGAGCAGTTCTTC
CDR3 protein: CASSYSRLAGLFNEQFF

V gene: TRBV12-3/TRBV12-4
J gene: TRBJ2-1
clone size: many
D gene: -
CDR3 DNA: TGTGCCAGCAGGCCGGGACTTTCCTACAATGAGCAGTTCTTC
CDR3 protein: CASRPGLSYNEQFF

V gene: TRBV5-8
J gene: TRBJ1-5
clone size: many
D gene: TRBD1
CDR3 DNA: TGTGCCAGCAGCGTGCCGGGACAGGGTAGTCAGCCCCAGCATTTT
CDR3 protein: CASSVPGQGSQPQHF

V gene: TRBV10-3
J gene: TRBJ2-5
clone size: many
D gene: -
CDR3 DNA: TGTGCCATCCGAGGGTCCTACCAAGAGACCCAGTACTTC
CDR3 protein: CAIRGSYQETQYF

V gene: TRBV29-1
J gene: TRBJ1-3
clone size: few
D gene: TRBD1
CDR3 DNA: TGCAGCGTTGAAGGCAGGGGGCCTGGAAACACCATATATTTT
CDR3 protein: CSVEGRGPGNTIYF

V gene: TRBV29-1
J gene: TRBJ1-1
clone size: many
D gene: -
CDR3 DNA: TGCAGCGTTGTTGGCAGGGTTGGGACTGAAGCTTTCTTT
CDR3 protein: CSVVGRVGTEAFF

V gene: TRBV24-1
J gene: TRBJ2-3
clone size: -
D gene: TRBD2
CDR3 DNA: TGTGCCACCAGTGATTGGACTAGCGGCACAGATACGCAGTATTTT
CDR3 protein: CATSDWTSGTDTQYF

V gene: TRBV4-1
J gene: TRBJ1-1
clone size: many
D gene: -
CDR3 DNA: TGCGCCAGCAGCCAACCACCGGCGGGTGGCACTGAAGCTTTCTTT
CDR3 protein: CASSQPPAGGTEAFF

V gene: TRBV4-3
J gene: TRBJ2-1
clone size: many
D gene: -
CDR3 DNA: TGCGCCAGCAGCCAAGAGCGGTATACCTACAATGAGCAGTTCTTC
CDR3 protein: CASSQERYTYNEQFF

V gene: TRBV12-3/TRBV12-4
J gene: TRBJ1-1
clone size: many
D gene: TRBD1
CDR3 DNA: TGTGCCAGCAGCCGAGCTGGGACAGGGCCGAGAACTGAAGCTTTCTTT
CDR3 protein: CASSRAGTGPRTEAFF

V gene: TRBV10-3
J gene: TRBJ2-2
clone size: many
D gene: TRBD1
CDR3 DNA: TGTGCCTCGAATCAGGGGGCGTCGAACACCGGGGAGCTGTTTTTT
CDR3 protein: CASNQGASNTGELFF

V gene: TRBV5-1
J gene: TRBJ1-6
clone size: -
D gene: -
CDR3 DNA: TGCGCCAGCACCGAGGACACCCATAATTCACCCCTCCACTTT
CDR3 protein: CASTEDTHNSPLHF

V gene: TRBV7-2
J gene: TRBJ2-2
clone size: many
D gene: TRBD2
CDR3 DNA: TGTGCCAGCAGCTCAAGCGGGGGAGGGACCGGGGAGCTGTTTTTT
CDR3 protein: CASSSSGGGTGELFF

V gene: TRBV29-1
J gene: TRBJ2-3
clone size: many
D gene: TRBD1
CDR3 DNA: TGCAGCGTTGAGACAGGGGGCGGTAAAGATACGCAGTATTTT
CDR3 protein: CSVETGGGKDTQYF

V gene: TRBV13
J gene: TRBJ1-3
clone size: few
D gene: -
CDR3 DNA: TGTGCCAGCAGCCTACCCCCAGAAGGCCCTGGAAACACCATATATTTT
CDR3 protein: CASSLPPEGPGNTIYF

V gene: TRBV6-1
J gene: TRBJ1-5
clone size: few
D gene: -
CDR3 DNA: TGTGCCAGCAGAAGCCCTACAGGCGGGCCTTATCAGCCCCAGCATTTT
CDR3 protein: CASRSPTGGPYQPQHF

V gene: TRBV20-1
J gene: TRBJ2-1
clone size: few
D gene: -
CDR3 DNA: TGCAGTGCCAATTTTCTACGGAACAATGAGCAGTTCTTC
CDR3 protein: CSANFLRNNEQFF

V gene: TRBV24-1
J gene: TRBJ2-5
clone size: many
D gene: -
CDR3 DNA: TGTGCCACCAGTGATGGGCCCCGGGAGACCCAGTACTTC
CDR3 protein: CATSDGPRETQYF

V gene: TRBV4-3
J gene: TRBJ1-5
clone size: few
D gene: -
CDR3 DNA: TGCGCCAGCAGCCAAGTATTCAAGGGGCGAGGTCAGCCCCAGCATTTT
CDR3 protein: CASSQVFKGRGQPQHF

V gene: TRBV6-2/TRBV6-3
J gene: TRBJ2-1
clone size: many
D gene: -
CDR3 DNA: TGTGCCAGCAGTTACTCGATGCAGGAATGGAATGAGCAGTTCTTC
CDR3 protein: CASSYSMQEWNEQFF

V gene: TRBV28
J gene: TRBJ2-1
clone size: many
D gene: TRBD2
CDR3 DNA: TGTGCCAGCACCCTTTGGGGGACTAGCGGGAGACAGAATGAGCAGTTCTTC
CDR3 protein: CASTLWGTSGRQNEQFF

V gene: TRBV9
J gene: TRBJ2-7
clone size: many
D gene: TRBD2
CDR3 DNA: TGTGCCAGCAGCGTTGGACTAGCAGCCTCCTACGAGCAGTACTTC
CDR3 protein: CASSVGLAASYEQYF

V gene: TRBV12-3/TRBV12-4
J gene: TRBJ2-7
clone size: many
D gene: -
CDR3 DNA: TGTGCCAGCAGTCCTAGGGTGGGGCAGGCCGAGCAGTACTTC
CDR3 protein: CASSPRVGQAEQYF

V gene: TRBV4-3
J gene: TRBJ2-7
clone size: -
D gene: TRBD2
CDR3 DNA: TGCGCCAGCAGCCAAGATCTACTAGCGGGTTACGAGCAGTACTTC
CDR3 protein: CASSQDLLAGYEQYF